Listed below are T cell receptor beta chains from one sample, sequenced in a study of T cells after yellow fever vaccination. From the 5' RACE reads, TCRdb called clonotypes with MiXCR, one entry per CDR3 protein. The table lists about 340,000 distinct CDR3 sequences, around 12% of them singletons, with 2.5% to 4% in the top ten. The sample here was CD4+ T cells sorted from PBMCs, taken 15 days after the yellow fever booster vaccination. These receptors were taken from a young man who received the YFV17D yellow fever vaccine. The CDR3 runs from the conserved cysteine through the conserved F or W. The D gene is left open where the match is weak. Expanded clones are given a class, and other clones once, few, many or no size at all.

clone_size d_call j_call v_call cdr3_length cdr3_nt cdr3_aa
. TRBD2 TRBJ2-5 TRBV7-9 14 TGTGCCAGCAGCTTAGCGGGGACTAAGGAGACCCAGTACTTC CASSLAGTKETQYF
few . TRBJ2-7 TRBV27 15 TGTGCCAGCAGAAACGCGGGACACCGAACCTACGAGCAGTACTTC CASRNAGHRTYEQYF
. TRBD1 TRBJ2-7 TRBV9 16 TGTGCCAGCAGCCCTCGGACAGGGTCAAGCTCCTACGAGCAGTACTTC CASSPRTGSSSYEQYF
few . TRBJ2-7 TRBV3-1 13 TGTGCCAGCAGCCAAGATCCGACAGGCAAATTATACTTC CASSQDPTGKLYF
. TRBD2 TRBJ2-3 TRBV6-5 14 TGTGCCAGCAGTACTAGCGGGGAGGGAGATACGCAGTATTTT CASSTSGEGDTQYF
many . TRBJ2-5 TRBV5-1 13 TGCGCCAGCAGCCCCCCTTCCGGCGAGACCCAGTACTTC CASSPPSGETQYF
many . TRBJ2-3 TRBV4-2 14 TGTGCCAGCAGCCAGAGGGTAGGGGAGGATACGCAGTATTTT CASSQRVGEDTQYF
many . TRBJ2-7 TRBV4-2 12 TGTGCCAGCAGCCCACAGGGAGGCGAGCAGTACTTC CASSPQGGEQYF
few . TRBJ1-6 TRBV12-3/TRBV12-4 12 TGTGCCAGCAGTTTTAAGGAGGGGCCCCTCCACTTT CASSFKEGPLHF
few . TRBJ2-2 TRBV12-5 14 TGTGCTAGTGGTTTGGGCCAGGGGACCGGGGAGCTGTTTTTT CASGLGQGTGELFF
few TRBD2 TRBJ2-1 TRBV5-1 15 TGCGCCAGCAGCCTTACTAGCGGGGGGGCCCGTGAGCAGTTCTTC CASSLTSGGAREQFF
. TRBD2 TRBJ2-3 TRBV20-1 14 TGCAGTGCGCTAACTAGCGGGGTCACAGATACGCAGTATTTT CSALTSGVTDTQYF
. . TRBJ2-5 TRBV2 11 TGTGCCAGCCCCATGGTAGAGACCCAGTACTTC CASPMVETQYF
many . TRBJ1-2 TRBV27 13 TGTGCCAGCAGCCTGACGGGAAACTATGGCTACACCTTC CASSLTGNYGYTF
few . TRBJ1-6 TRBV12-3/TRBV12-4 17 TGTGCCAGCAGTTTAACTTCGGTGGTCAGGGCGGGCTCACCCCTCCACTTT CASSLTSVVRAGSPLHF
. . TRBJ1-2 TRBV20-1 14 TGCAGTGCCAGCCTTCGACAGACTAACTATGGCTACACCTTC CSASLRQTNYGYTF
few . TRBJ2-7 TRBV18 13 TGTGCCAGCTCTACCGGGGCCGGATACGAGCAGTACTTC CASSTGAGYEQYF
. . TRBJ2-5 TRBV2 11 TGTGCCAGCAGTGAAGAGGAGGGTGAGGCTTTC CASSEEEGEAF
few TRBD2 TRBJ2-2 TRBV24-1 15 TGTGCCACCAGTGATGGGGACTACAACACCGGGGAGCTGTTTTTT CATSDGDYNTGELFF
. TRBD1 TRBJ1-1 TRBV4-3 15 TGCGCCAGCAGCTTGGGATGGGCAGGGGGCACTGAAGCTTTCTTT CASSLGWAGGTEAFF
few TRBD1 TRBJ1-6 TRBV7-2 16 TGTGCCAGCAGCTTACAGGGGGCGGTTTTAAATTCACCCCTCCACTTT CASSLQGAVLNSPLHF
few . TRBJ2-1 TRBV20-1 13 TGCAGTGCTAGGAAACTCGGGCCAGCTGAGCAGTTCTTC CSARKLGPAEQFF
. . TRBJ1-2 TRBV5-1 12 TGCGCCAGCAGCTTGGTGGGCGGTGGCTACACCTTC CASSLVGGGYTF
. . TRBJ2-5 TRBV7-2 14 TGTGCCAGCAGCTTAGGGGCGGGGAAGCAGACCCAGTACTTC CASSLGAGKQTQYF
. . TRBJ1-1 TRBV6-5 14 TGTGCCAGCAGTTCCTCGGGGGGGGAGACTGAAGCTTTCTTT CASSSSGGETEAFF